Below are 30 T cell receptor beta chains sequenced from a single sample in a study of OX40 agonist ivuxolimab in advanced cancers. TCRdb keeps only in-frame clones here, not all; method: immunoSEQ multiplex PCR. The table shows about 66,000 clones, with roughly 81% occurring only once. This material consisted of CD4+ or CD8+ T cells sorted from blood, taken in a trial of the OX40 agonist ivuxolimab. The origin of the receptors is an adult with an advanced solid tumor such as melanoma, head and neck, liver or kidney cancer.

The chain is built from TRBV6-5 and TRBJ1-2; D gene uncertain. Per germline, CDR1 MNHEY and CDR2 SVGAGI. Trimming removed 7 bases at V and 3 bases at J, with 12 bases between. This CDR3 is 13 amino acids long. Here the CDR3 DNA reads TGTGCCAGCAAGATCGAAGGTGACTATGGCTACACCTTC. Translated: CASKIEGDYGYTF.

The CDR3 spells CASSPRMASGEYEQYF. CDR3 bases: TGCGCCAGCAGCCCAAGGATGGCTAGCGGAGAGTACGAGCAGTACTTC. The chain has TRBV4-3 and TRBJ2-7; 7 nucleotides match TRBD2. Trimming cost V 4 bases and J 4 bases; bases outside gene matches: 13. Germline assignment: CDR1 LGHNA and CDR2 YSLEER. This CDR3 spans 16 amino acids.

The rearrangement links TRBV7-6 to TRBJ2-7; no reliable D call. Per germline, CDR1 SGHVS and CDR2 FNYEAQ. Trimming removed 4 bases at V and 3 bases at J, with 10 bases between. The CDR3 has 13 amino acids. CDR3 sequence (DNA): TGTGCCAGCAGCTCAGGCCCGAACTACGAGCAGTACTTC. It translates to CASSSGPNYEQYF.

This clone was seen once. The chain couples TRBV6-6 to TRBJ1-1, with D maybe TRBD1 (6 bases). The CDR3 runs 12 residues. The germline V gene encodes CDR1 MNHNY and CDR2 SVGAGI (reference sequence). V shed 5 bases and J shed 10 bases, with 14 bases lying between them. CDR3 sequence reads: CASSPGGGAAFF. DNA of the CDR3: TGTGCCAGCAGTCCTGGGGGGGGCGCAGCTTTCTTT.

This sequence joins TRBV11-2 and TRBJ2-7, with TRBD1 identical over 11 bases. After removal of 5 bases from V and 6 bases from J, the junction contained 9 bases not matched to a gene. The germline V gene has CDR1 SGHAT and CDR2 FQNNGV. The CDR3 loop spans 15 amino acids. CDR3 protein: CASSPDRGRIVEQYF. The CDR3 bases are TGTGCCAGCAGCCCGGACAGGGGGCGGATCGTCGAGCAGTACTTC.

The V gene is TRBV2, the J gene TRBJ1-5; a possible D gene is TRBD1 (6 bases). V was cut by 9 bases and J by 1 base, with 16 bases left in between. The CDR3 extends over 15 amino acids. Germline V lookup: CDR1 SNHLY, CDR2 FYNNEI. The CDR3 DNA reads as TGTGCCAGTACACTACAGGGATTGAGCAATCAGCCCCAGCATTTT. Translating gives CASTLQGLSNQPQHF.

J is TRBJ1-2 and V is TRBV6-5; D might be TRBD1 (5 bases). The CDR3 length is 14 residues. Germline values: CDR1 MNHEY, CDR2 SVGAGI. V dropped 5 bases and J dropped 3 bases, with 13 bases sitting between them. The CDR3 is CASSRGTVHYGYTF. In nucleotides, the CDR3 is TGTGCCAGCAGTCGGGGGACGGTACACTATGGCTACACCTTC.

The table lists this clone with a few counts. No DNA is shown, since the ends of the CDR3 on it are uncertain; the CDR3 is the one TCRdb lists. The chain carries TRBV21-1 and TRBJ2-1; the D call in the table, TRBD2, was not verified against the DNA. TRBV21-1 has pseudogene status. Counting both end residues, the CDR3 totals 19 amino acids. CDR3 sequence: CASSKALGVASGSHNEQFF.

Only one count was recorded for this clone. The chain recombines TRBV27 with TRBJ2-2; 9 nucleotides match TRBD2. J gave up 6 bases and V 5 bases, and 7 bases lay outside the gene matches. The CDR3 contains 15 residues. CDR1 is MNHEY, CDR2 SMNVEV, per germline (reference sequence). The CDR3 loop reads CASSPSGGGAGELFF. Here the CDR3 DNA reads TGTGCCAGCAGTCCCTCCGGCGGGGGGGCCGGGGAGCTGTTTTTT.

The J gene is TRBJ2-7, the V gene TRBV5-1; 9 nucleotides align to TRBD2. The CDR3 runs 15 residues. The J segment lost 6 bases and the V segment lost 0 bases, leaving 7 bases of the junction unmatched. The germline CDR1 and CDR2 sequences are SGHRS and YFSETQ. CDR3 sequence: CASSLEPSGEGEQYF. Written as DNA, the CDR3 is TGCGCCAGCAGCTTGGAGCCTAGCGGGGAAGGCGAGCAGTACTTC.

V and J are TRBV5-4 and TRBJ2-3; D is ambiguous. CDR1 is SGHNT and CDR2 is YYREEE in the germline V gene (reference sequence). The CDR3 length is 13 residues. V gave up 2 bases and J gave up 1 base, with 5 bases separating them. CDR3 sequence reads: CASSFPRTDTQYF. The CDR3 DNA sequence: TGTGCCAGCAGCTTCCCTCGCACAGATACGCAGTATTTT.

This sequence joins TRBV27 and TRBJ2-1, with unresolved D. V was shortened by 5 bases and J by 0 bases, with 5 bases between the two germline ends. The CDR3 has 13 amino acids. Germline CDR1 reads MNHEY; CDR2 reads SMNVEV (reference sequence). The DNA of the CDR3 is TGTGCCAGCAGTCTTAGCTCCTACAATGAGCAGTTCTTC. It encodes CASSLSSYNEQFF.

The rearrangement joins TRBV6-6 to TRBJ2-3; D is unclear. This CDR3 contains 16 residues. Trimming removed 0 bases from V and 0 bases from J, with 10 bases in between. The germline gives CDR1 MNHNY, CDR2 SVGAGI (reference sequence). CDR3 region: CASSYSLGYSTDTQYF. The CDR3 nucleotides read TGTGCCAGCAGTTACTCGTTGGGGTACAGCACAGATACGCAGTATTTT.

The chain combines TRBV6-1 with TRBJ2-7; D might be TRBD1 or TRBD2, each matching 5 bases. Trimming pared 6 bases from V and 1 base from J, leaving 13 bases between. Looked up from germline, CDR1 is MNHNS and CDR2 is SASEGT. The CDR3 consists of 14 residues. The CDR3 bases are TGTGCCAGCAGGACCGGGACGCTATCCTACGAGCAGTACTTC. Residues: CASRTGTLSYEQYF.

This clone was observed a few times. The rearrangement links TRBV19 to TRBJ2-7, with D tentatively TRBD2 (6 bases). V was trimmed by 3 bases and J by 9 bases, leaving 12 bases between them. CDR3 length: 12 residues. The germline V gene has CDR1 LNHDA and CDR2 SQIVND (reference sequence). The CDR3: CASSIGGEVQYF. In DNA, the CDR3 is TGTGCCAGTAGTATCGGTGGGGAGGTGCAGTACTTC. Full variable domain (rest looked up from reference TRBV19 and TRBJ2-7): DGGITQSPKYLFRKEGQNVTLSCEQNLNHDAMYWYRQDPGQGLRLIYYSQIVNDFQKGDIAEGYSVSREKKESFPLTVTSAQKNPTAFYLCASSIGGEVQYFGPGTRLTVT.

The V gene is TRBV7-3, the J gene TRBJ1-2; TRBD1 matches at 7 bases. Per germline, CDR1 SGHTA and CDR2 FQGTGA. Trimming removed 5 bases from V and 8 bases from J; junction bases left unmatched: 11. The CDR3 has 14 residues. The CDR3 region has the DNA TGTGCCAGCAGCCCTCAGCTAGGGGGCGGAGGCTACACCTTC. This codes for CASSPQLGGGGYTF.

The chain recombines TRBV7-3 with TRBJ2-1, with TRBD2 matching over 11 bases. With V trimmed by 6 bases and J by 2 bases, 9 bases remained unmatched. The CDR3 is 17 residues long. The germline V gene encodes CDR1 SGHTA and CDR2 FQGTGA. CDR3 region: CASSSTLSGGAYNEQFF. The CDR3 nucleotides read TGTGCCAGCAGTTCCACGCTTAGCGGGGGGGCCTACAATGAGCAGTTCTTC.

CDR3 sequence: CASSPSPIGQGRYEQYF. The CDR3 coding sequence is TGTGCCAGCAGCCCTAGCCCCATCGGACAGGGCCGTTACGAGCAGTACTTC. The chain has TRBV7-2 and TRBJ2-7; 8 bases match TRBD1. The CDR3 extends over 17 amino acids. V lost 5 bases, J lost 4 bases, and 16 bases stayed unmatched. From germline, CDR1 is SGHTA and CDR2 FQGNSA.

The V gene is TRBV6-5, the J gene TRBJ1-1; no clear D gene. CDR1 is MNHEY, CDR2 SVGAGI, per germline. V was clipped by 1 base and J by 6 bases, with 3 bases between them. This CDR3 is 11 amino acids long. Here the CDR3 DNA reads TGTGCCAGCAGTTACTTGTCTGAAGCTTTCTTT. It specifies CASSYLSEAFF.

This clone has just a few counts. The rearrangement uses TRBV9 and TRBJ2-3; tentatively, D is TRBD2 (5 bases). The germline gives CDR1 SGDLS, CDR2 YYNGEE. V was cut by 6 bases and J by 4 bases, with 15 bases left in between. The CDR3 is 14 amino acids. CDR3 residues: CASTEASSSDTQYF. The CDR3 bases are TGTGCCAGCACGGAGGCTAGCAGTTCAGATACGCAGTATTTT.

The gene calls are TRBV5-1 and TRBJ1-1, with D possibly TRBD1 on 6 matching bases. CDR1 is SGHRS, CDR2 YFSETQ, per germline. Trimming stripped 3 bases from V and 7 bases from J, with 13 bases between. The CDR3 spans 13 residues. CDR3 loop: CASSSRTDGEAFF. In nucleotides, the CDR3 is TGCGCCAGCAGCTCCCGGACAGACGGTGAAGCTTTCTTT.

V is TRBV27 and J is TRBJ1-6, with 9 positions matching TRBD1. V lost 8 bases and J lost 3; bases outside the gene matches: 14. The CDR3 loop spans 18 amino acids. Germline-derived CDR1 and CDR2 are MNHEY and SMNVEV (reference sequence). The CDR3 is CASGPGQGMGGYNSPLHF. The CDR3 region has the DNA TGTGCCAGCGGCCCGGGACAGGGAATGGGCGGCTATAATTCACCCCTCCACTTT.

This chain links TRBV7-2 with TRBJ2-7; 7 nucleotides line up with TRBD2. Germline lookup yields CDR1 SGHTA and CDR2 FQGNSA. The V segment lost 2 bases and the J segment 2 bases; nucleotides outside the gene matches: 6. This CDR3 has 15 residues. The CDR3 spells CASSLRGERPYEQYF. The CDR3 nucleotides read TGTGCCAGCAGCTTACGGGGGGAGAGGCCCTACGAGCAGTACTTC.

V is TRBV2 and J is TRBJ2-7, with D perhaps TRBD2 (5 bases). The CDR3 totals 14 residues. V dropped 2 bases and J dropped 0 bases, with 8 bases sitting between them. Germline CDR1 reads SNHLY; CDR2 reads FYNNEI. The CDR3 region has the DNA TGTGCCAGCAGTGAAACGGGGAGCTCCTACGAGCAGTACTTC. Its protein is CASSETGSSYEQYF.

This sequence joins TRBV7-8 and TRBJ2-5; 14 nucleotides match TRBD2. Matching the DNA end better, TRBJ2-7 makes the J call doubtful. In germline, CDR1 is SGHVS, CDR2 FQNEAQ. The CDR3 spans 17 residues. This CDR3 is CASSLASGTSGRGEQYF. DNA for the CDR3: TGTGCCAGCAGCTTAGCATCCGGGACTAGCGGGAGAGGCGAGCAGTACTTC.

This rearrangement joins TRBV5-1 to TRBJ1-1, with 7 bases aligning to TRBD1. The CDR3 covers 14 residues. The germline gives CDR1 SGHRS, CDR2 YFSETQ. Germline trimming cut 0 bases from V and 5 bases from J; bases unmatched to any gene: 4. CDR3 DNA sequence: TGCGCCAGCAGCTTGGACCCAGGGGGGACTGAAGCTTTCTTT. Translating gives CASSLDPGGTEAFF. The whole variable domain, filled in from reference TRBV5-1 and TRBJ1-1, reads KAGVTQTPRYLIKTRGQQVTLSCSPISGHRSVSWYQQTPGQGLQFLFEYFSETQRNKGNFPGRFSGRQFSNSRSEMNVSTLELGDSALYLCASSLDPGGTEAFFGQGTRLTVV.

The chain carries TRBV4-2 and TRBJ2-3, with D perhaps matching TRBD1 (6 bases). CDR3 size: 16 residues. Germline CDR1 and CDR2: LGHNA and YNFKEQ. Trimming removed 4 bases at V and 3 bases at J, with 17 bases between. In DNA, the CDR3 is TGTGCCAGCAGCCGAATACAGGGTCGAGGAACAGATACGCAGTATTTT. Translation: CASSRIQGRGTDTQYF.

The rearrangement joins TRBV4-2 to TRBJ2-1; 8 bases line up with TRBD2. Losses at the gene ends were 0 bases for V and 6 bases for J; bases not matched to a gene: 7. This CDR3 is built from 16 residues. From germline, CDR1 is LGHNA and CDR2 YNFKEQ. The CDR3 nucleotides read TGTGCCAGCAGCCAAGATGTAAGCGGGAGAAGCAATGAGCAGTTCTTC. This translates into CASSQDVSGRSNEQFF.

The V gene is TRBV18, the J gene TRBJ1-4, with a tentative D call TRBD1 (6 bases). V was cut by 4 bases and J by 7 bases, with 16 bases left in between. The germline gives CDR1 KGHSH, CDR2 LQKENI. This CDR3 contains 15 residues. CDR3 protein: CASSLRQERGEKLFF. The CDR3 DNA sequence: TGTGCCAGCTCACTGCGACAGGAACGGGGTGAAAAACTGTTTTTT.

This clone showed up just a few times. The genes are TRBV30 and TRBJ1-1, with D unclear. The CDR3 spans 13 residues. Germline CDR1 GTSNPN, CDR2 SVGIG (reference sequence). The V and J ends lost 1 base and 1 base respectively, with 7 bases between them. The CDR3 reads CAWSDGRNTEAFF. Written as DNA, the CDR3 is TGTGCCTGGAGTGATGGAAGGAACACTGAAGCTTTCTTT. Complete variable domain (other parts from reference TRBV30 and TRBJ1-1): SQTIHQWPATLVQPVGSPLSLECTVEGTSNPNLYWYRQAAGRGLQLLFYSVGIGQISSEVPQNLSASRPQDRQFILSSKKLLLSDSGFYLCAWSDGRNTEAFFGQGTRLTVV.